The T cell receptor (beta chain) under discussion was sequenced for a study of T cells in narcolepsy. Study information: Donors had narcolepsy type 1 or type 2, or were healthy controls. The study's findings and limits: Autoreactive clone sequences were missing from some blood memory CD4+ repertoires. Same-patient CSF and blood CD4+ T cell clonotypes included HCRT-specific and TRIB2-specific autoreactive ones. Healthy controls reportedly lacked the autoreactive clonotypes serially found in patients' blood.

The CDR3 is 12 residues long. CDR1 is SGHRS and CDR2 is YFSETQ in the germline V gene. Trimming shortened V by 1 base and J by 5 bases, and 5 bases separated the two germline ends. Libraries were prepared by immunoSEQ multiplex PCR; TCRdb keeps only in-frame clonotypes and omits some of them. The table shows about 15,000 clones, with roughly 85% occurring only once. Comments on this clone: Its specificity is unknown.

Sequencing input: memory (CD45RA-) CD4+ T cells from blood. The chain couples TRBV5-1 to TRBJ2-3; no clear D gene. The clonotype comes from a human donor in good health. CDR3 amino acids: CASSLRIDTQYF. As DNA, the CDR3 is TGCGCCAGCAGCTTGAGAATAGATACGCAGTATTTT.